This T cell receptor (beta chain) was obtained from a study of T-cell reconstitution after alpha-beta-depleted transplantation in children. This clonotype was seen at least ten times. V shed 2 bases and J shed 6 bases, with 13 bases lying between them. The CDR3 sequence is 14 residues long. Construction of the TCRbeta library involved unique molecular identifiers. One entry per CDR3 protein, called by TCRdb with MiXCR from the PCR reads. The data hold approximately 490,000 distinct CDR3 sequences, with approximately 13% observed a single time. This receptor was obtained from a human donor who donated a stem cell graft to a child with combined immunodeficiency. Sequenced material: PBMCs from the stem cell graft donor, taken from the stem cell graft. This chain links TRBV12-3 or TRBV12-4 with TRBJ1-2; possibly TRBD1 for D (6 bases). The CDR3 loop reads CASSLTSAGDGYTF. In DNA form, the CDR3 reads TGTGCCAGCAGTTTAACGTCCGCAGGGGATGGCTACACCTTC.